Presented here are 5 T cell receptor beta chains from one specimen sequenced in a study of T cells and copy number aberrations in small-cell lung cancer. This table comes from immunoSEQ multiplex PCR, and its TCRdb copy is limited to in-frame clones, with some not included. The profile shows around 2,000 clones, over 65% of them singletons. The sequenced sample consisted of normal tissue next to the tumor. The receptor source for this set is a man aged 50 to 59 with small cell lung cancer.

The chain is built from TRBV2 and TRBJ2-7; D uncertain. The CDR3 spans 14 residues. Trimming left V 1 base short and J 5 bases short, with 12 bases between. The V gene's germline CDR1 is SNHLY and CDR2 FYNNEI. CDR3 protein: CASSEDKGSHEQYF. The DNA of the CDR3 is TGTGCCAGCAGTGAAGACAAGGGATCCCACGAGCAGTACTTC. The entire variable domain, with the rest obtained from reference TRBV2 and TRBJ2-7, is as follows: EPEVTQTPSHQVTQMGQEVILRCVPISNHLYFYWYRQILGQKVEFLVSFYNNEISEKSEIFDDQFSVERPDGSNFTLKIRSTKLEDSAMYFCASSEDKGSHEQYFGPGTRLTVT.

V gene TRBV5-8 combines with J gene TRBJ2-5; 8 bases map to TRBD2. The germline V gene has CDR1 SGHTS and CDR2 YDEGEE. CDR3 size: 14 residues. J lost 4 bases, V lost 5 bases, and 7 bases had no gene match. The CDR3 DNA reads as TGTGCCAGCAGAAAAGGACTAGCCTCAGAGACCCAGTACTTC. This sequence encodes CASRKGLASETQYF.

The rearrangement links TRBV10-1 to TRBJ2-3; 15 bases are a match to TRBD2. The CDR3 runs to 15 residues. J lost 6 bases, V lost 6 bases, and 4 bases had no gene match. Germline CDR1 WNHNN, CDR2 SYGVQD (reference sequence). DNA of the CDR3: TGCGCCAGCAGCGGACTAGCGGGAGGGCAGGATACGCAGTATTTT. Encoded protein: CASSGLAGGQDTQYF.

The chain recombines TRBV6-5 with TRBJ2-3, with D uncertain. This CDR3 has 13 amino acids. V lost 6 bases and J lost 6, with 13 bases in between. CDR1 and CDR2 from the germline V gene are MNHEY and SVGAGI. The CDR3 nucleotides read TGTGCCAGCAGCCTCCTAAAAGGGGATACGCAGTATTTT. Its protein product is CASSLLKGDTQYF.

V usage is TRBV27 and J usage is TRBJ1-1, with 7 nucleotides matching TRBD1. CDR1 and CDR2 from the germline V gene are MNHEY and SMNVEV (reference sequence). The CDR3 runs 15 residues. Trimming at V came to 6 bases and at J to 3 bases, leaving 10 bases not matched to a gene. The CDR3 protein is CASRRPEGADTEAFF. Here the CDR3 DNA reads TGTGCCAGCAGACGCCCAGAGGGGGCTGACACTGAAGCTTTCTTT.